A selection of T cell receptor beta chains follows, all from one sample in a study of cytomegalovirus exposure and HLA in healthy donors. Repertoires were generated with immunoSEQ multiplex PCR, while TCRdb's copy carries only in-frame clones and drops some. The sample shows 90,000 to 120,000 clones, around 79% of them seen only once. The sample taken for sequencing was PBMCs. These receptors all stem from a male donor in good health and CMV-seropositive. Each CDR3 is given with its conserved first and last residue. The D gene is left open where the match is weak. Some rows have no size entry. The others give once, few or many, or a class for an expanded clone.

.	TRBV11-3	TRBJ2-7	.	CASSLDSGAYF	TGTGCCAGCAGCTTAGATTCAGGGGCGTACTTC
once	TRBV19	TRBJ2-1	TRBD2	CASSLGLAGPGSYNEQFF	TGTGCCAGTAGTCTCGGACTAGCGGGGCCAGGGTCCTACAATGAGCAGTTCTTC
.	TRBV7-9	TRBJ2-7	.	CASSADYEQYF	TGTGCCAGCAGCGCGGATTACGAGCAGTACTTC
.	TRBV19	TRBJ2-7	TRBD2	CASSLLAGSYEQYF	TGTGCCAGTAGTCTTTTAGCGGGCTCCTACGAGCAGTACTTC
.	TRBV19	TRBJ2-7	.	CASSTLGTNSYEQYF	TGTGCCAGTAGCACCTTGGGGACAAACTCCTACGAGCAGTACTTC
.	TRBV7-9	TRBJ2-7	.	CSSRSLDEQYF	TGTTCCAGCAGATCCCTCGACGAGCAGTACTTC
.	TRBV2	TRBJ2-2	.	CASSPQGWYTGELFF	TGTGCCAGCAGTCCTCAGGGGTGGTACACCGGGGAGCTGTTTTTT
few	TRBV27	TRBJ2-3	TRBD2	CASSLLASGGARDTQYF	TGTGCCAGCAGTTTATTGGCTAGCGGGGGGGCCAGAGATACGCAGTATTTT
.	TRBV6-5	TRBJ2-5	TRBD1	CASSSTGGAGETQYF	TGTGCCAGCAGTTCTACAGGGGGCGCGGGAGAGACCCAGTACTTC
.	TRBV18	TRBJ1-2	.	CASSPSDAGYTF	TGTGCCAGCTCACCCAGCGATGCAGGCTACACCTTC
.	TRBV29-1	TRBJ1-1	.	CSVSRDTEAFF	TGCAGCGTTAGCAGGGACACTGAAGCTTTCTTT
.	TRBV28	TRBJ1-2	TRBD1	CASTPTGGLYGYTF	TGTGCCAGCACCCCGACAGGGGGCCTCTATGGCTACACCTTC
.	TRBV5-1	TRBJ2-5	TRBD2	CASSPGGEQQYF	TGCGCCAGCAGCCCGGGAGGGGAACAGCAGTACTTC
.	TRBV7-6	TRBJ2-1	TRBD2	CASSSSGGTNEQFF	TGTGCCAGCAGCTCGAGCGGGGGCACTAATGAGCAGTTCTTC
.	TRBV19	TRBJ1-1	.	CASRPGGGFPEAFF	TGTGCCAGTAGACCGGGCGGGGGTTTCCCTGAAGCTTTCTTT
.	TRBV5-1	TRBJ2-5	.	CATSRGAEETQYF	TGCGCCACCAGTCGCGGGGCGGAAGAGACCCAGTACTTC
.	TRBV7-2	TRBJ2-7	.	CASSPSGHIYEQYF	TGTGCCAGCAGCCCCTCCGGACACATCTACGAGCAGTACTTC
.	TRBV5-3	TRBJ2-7	.	CARSLGRAYEQYF	TGTGCCAGAAGCTTGGGCAGGGCCTACGAGCAGTACTTC
once	TRBV2	TRBJ2-3	.	CASRQGLNTDTQYF	TGTGCCAGCCGTCAGGGACTGAACACAGATACGCAGTATTTT
.	TRBV6-5	TRBJ2-1	TRBD2	CASSYRSGGPLREQFF	TGTGCCAGCAGCTACAGGAGCGGGGGGCCCCTCAGGGAGCAGTTCTTC
.	TRBV19	TRBJ2-7	TRBD1	CASSPVDRIKPYEQYF	TGTGCCAGTAGCCCCGTGGACAGGATAAAACCCTACGAGCAGTACTTC
once	TRBV7-9	TRBJ2-1	TRBD2	CASSLSGGANEQFF	TGTGCCAGCAGCTTGAGCGGGGGGGCCAATGAGCAGTTCTTC
.	TRBV19	TRBJ1-2	TRBD1	CASSMDRGNYGYTF	TGTGCCAGTAGTATGGACAGGGGGAACTATGGCTACACCTTC
.	TRBV5-1	TRBJ1-1	.	CASGPRNTEAFF	TGCGCCAGCGGCCCCAGGAACACTGAAGCTTTCTTT
once	TRBV7-2	TRBJ1-2	.	CASSMDQGFSYGYTF	TGTGCCAGCAGCATGGATCAGGGTTTTAGCTATGGCTACACCTTC
.	TRBV18	TRBJ2-3	.	CASSTTENTDTQYF	TGTGCCAGCTCAACGACAGAAAACACAGATACGCAGTATTTT
.	TRBV7-8	TRBJ1-6	TRBD1	CASRAGGKALHF	TGTGCCAGCAGAGCAGGGGGAAAAGCCCTCCACTTT
few	TRBV27	TRBJ2-1	.	CASSLAGSYNEQFF	TGTGCCAGCAGTTTAGCGGGCTCCTACAATGAGCAGTTCTTC
.	TRBV11-3	TRBJ1-1	.	CASSQRRSTEAFF	TGTGCCAGCAGCCAACGGCGGTCCACTGAAGCTTTCTTT
once	TRBV19	TRBJ1-1	.	CASSIARGTEAFF	TGTGCCAGTAGTATTGCAAGGGGAACTGAAGCTTTCTTT
.	TRBV5-1	TRBJ1-6	.	CASSPEGSPLHF	TGCGCCAGCAGCCCCGAGGGTTCGCCCCTCCACTTT